The following is a T cell receptor (beta chain) sequence with its context. Its recognized antigen is unknown. Base-call qualities are not available, and no considerably larger clone is one nucleotide away. The cohort comprised fewer than 700 healthy bone marrow donors. At the time of sampling, every cohort member was nominally healthy, though immune exposures that went unrecorded were likely present. The donor tested CMV seronegative, placing the donor among the 350 or so seronegative members of the cohort. A peripheral blood sample was collected from each donor, and TCR beta sequencing was performed on peripheral blood mononuclear cells. The Qiagen DNeasy Blood Extraction Kit was used to extract genomic DNA from the blood cell samples. This entry belongs to a study of cytomegalovirus exposure and HLA in healthy donors listed by TCRdb under 2017. Broadly, across the study: An earlier analysis of several hundred of the donors reported 276 Gb of sequence data and 100 million to 140 million unique TCR beta sequences from 150 million to 200 million T cells. The later analysis used no new phenotypic data to find candidate immune exposures, relying instead on TCR beta sequences and their occurrence across donors. The study combined high-throughput TCR immunosequencing, statistical association of individual TCRs with disease status, and machine learning to predict cytomegalovirus infection status. To study patterns of TCR occurrence, a later analysis re-analyzed previously published TCR beta repertoires from several hundred donors and added high-resolution HLA genotyping. Class I and class II HLA loci were covered by the typing at four-digit resolution. To decide whether each TCR beta V gene segment behaved as functional or pseudogenic, an earlier analysis of some 580 of the donors relied on high-throughput TCR beta sequencing. The study aimed to test whether cataloging public T cell receptors could reveal signatures of past pathogen exposure. Alongside the repertoire data, information on donor age, sex, ethnicity and CMV serostatus was compiled. The study profiled the T cell repertoires of some 610 subjects by immunosequencing and related them to cytomegalovirus serostatus. Across around 400 genotyped donors of the cohort, an average of roughly 250,000 unique TCR beta nucleotide sequences per donor were sequenced, and 15% to 20% of those sequences were non-productive. In a later genetic analysis, genome-wide SNP genotypes for about three fifths of the roughly 670 donors were used, and that subset was treated as a discovery cohort. Along with the roughly 670-subject first cohort, a separate validation cohort of 120 different subjects was used. Because of strong linkage in the cohort, roughly five DR-DQ haplotypes were treated as single units for association and clustering. An early release covering roughly 580 HLA-typed donors comprised about 300 gigabases of sequencing data and tens of millions of unique TCR sequences. The genetic ancestry cluster associated with self-reported Caucasian donors included over 80% of the roughly 400 genotyped donors. Typing coverage differed by locus: A, B, C, DRB1 and DQB1 were typed in about 620-640 donors, DQA1 in 500 to 550, DPA1 in around 610, and DPB1 in around 440. Every discovery cohort repertoire had been produced on one sequencing platform. The investigation overall reported the following: A later analysis reported that several top co-occurrence clusters appeared linked to parvovirus B19, influenza, CMV and Epstein-Barr virus. The 87-base-pair reads could not distinguish some IMGT-functional V segments, including TRBV6-2 and TRBV6-3, so those segments were excluded. Sequencing depth was assumed to be roughly uniform across donors in the presence/absence analyses, though that assumption may not hold. In a later analysis, HLA-associated TCR beta chains were found to be more clonally expanded and to have lower generation probabilities than equally common non-associated chains. Three of the identified cytomegalovirus-associated TCR beta chains were confirmed in vitro to be specific for cytomegalovirus antigens. In the study, roughly 160 TCR beta chains were listed as associated with cytomegalovirus. A cluster of highly shared sequence variants was judged likely to be a technical artifact of the sequencing pipeline. In a later genetic analysis, fewer N-insertions in productive TCRs were reported among donors in an Asian-associated ancestry cluster than the roughly 700-donor mean. Assigning TCR associations to individual alleles was difficult when HLA alleles, especially DR and DQ, strongly co-occurred. Linkage disequilibrium might explain the correlated functional status among segregating V segments, but an unknown experimental factor could not be excluded. Most TCR sequences were observed very rarely across donors, whereas some public TCRs were present in many individuals. In a later analysis, the rate of TCR association differed among HLA loci, with DRB1 alleles having the most associated TCRs and HLA-C alleles having the fewest. In both the original and validation cohorts, the classifier was reported to diagnose cytomegalovirus status with high specificity and sensitivity. A further reported finding was that TCR beta sequences accurately predicted the HLA-A and HLA-B alleles for most subjects in the first cohort. A later analysis associated approximately 17,000 TCR beta sequences with specific HLA alleles at a false discovery rate of 0.05. The earlier analysis of approximately 590 of the donors excluded some 16 rarely observed V segments, including chromosome 9 orphons, because counts were too low. An association between a missense DCLRE1C variant and V-gene and J-gene trimming of TCR beta chains was found in a later genetic analysis and replicated in an independent cohort. This cohort had only TCR beta chains sequenced, and the lack of alpha or paired-chain data limited which features could be detected. According to a later analysis, most CMV-associated TCR beta chains appeared to be HLA-restricted, and the HLA associations seemed to be driven largely by CMV exposure. It was suggested by the authors that the approach could potentially be generalized to other disease states and immunological phenotypes. Immune exposure information for the cohort was limited to CMV serostatus. Because HLA typing was missing for some donors at each locus, association tests included only the typed subset. An earlier analysis of roughly 570 of the donors showed that most TCR beta V segments appeared in productive rearrangements either about 90% or about 30% of the time, which broadly matched IMGT annotations.

The library was produced with the immunoSEQ multiplex PCR assay. For the multiplex PCR, a mixture combining 60 forward primers for TCR Vbeta segments and 13 reverse primers for TCR Jbeta segments was used. Amplification of the CDR3 region of rearranged TCR beta genes was performed with a multiplex PCR assay on genomic DNA. The Illumina HiSeq System was used to sequence the amplified TCR beta libraries as 87-base-pair reads. Under the source paper's analysis protocol: A later analysis counted tens of millions of unique TCR beta chains across the 640 or so repertoires, and 9.5 million to 11 million of these chains were shared by at least two donors. Raw reads were error-corrected and collapsed into unique sequences by a nearest-neighbor algorithm in which closely related sequences were merged to remove PCR and sequencing errors. CDR3 sequences were aligned to IMGT reference sequences to assign V, D and J gene segments. For a sequence to be retained, a match of at least six nucleotides to both a V gene segment and a J gene segment was required. Rearrangements were called productive when the CDR3 lacked stop codons and stayed in frame with V and J; all others were non-productive. CDR3 was defined according to IMGT convention as the region running from the second conserved V-encoded cysteine to the conserved J-encoded phenylalanine. Sequences without an unambiguous match to a single V gene segment were excluded from the earlier analysis of about 640 of the donors. In an earlier analysis of a few hundred of the donors, V segments were called functional above 56.7% productive rearrangements and were called segregating when the between-donor standard deviation exceeded 5%. A statistical classification framework was built for diagnosing cytomegalovirus status from the catalog of TCR beta chain sequences. In a later analysis, V and J genes were assigned by comparing TCR nucleotide sequences against IMGT/GENE-DB human TR gene sequences. The TCRdist pipeline was used in a later analysis to assign CDR3 sequences and most-parsimonious VDJ recombination scenarios. In a later analysis, each TCR beta chain was defined by its CDR3 amino acid sequence together with its V-gene family, and reads lacking a unique V-gene family were excluded. To address suspected cross-contamination and a sequencing artifact, a later analysis removed roughly 580 highly shared, low-generation-probability nucleotide sequences. In a later analysis, a clonal expansion index for each public chain was calculated from normalized within-repertoire ranks of inferred template counts. A later analysis computed generation probabilities with a VDJ recombination model fitted to out-of-frame rearrangements, and checked the results against IGoR. In a later analysis, hypergeometric tests were used to score TCR-TCR, TCR-HLA and TCR-CMV co-occurrence, with a repertoire-size bias correction applied to TCR pairs. A later analysis estimated false discovery rates by permuting HLA or CMV assignments 20 times. In a later analysis, co-occurring TCRs were grouped using DBSCAN, with TCRdist sequence similarity added in when clustering inside HLA-allele-positive subsets. Co-occurrence clustering excluded repertoires with fewer than 30,000 or more than 120,000 public chains, plus five with anomalous nucleotide sharing. Sourced from immuneACCESS, this table was stored by TCRdb with only in-frame sequences that have V and J called. A share of the clones is absent; for the studies checked, an unresolved V gene accounts for under half, and the remainder has no known explanation. V and J calls and clone size are those listed in that table; D and trimming were worked out from the DNA. This sample has 100,000 to 150,000 clones in its table, and 78% of those were observed once. The ten most abundant clones make up around 1.9% of the sample.

CDR1 and CDR2 are read off the germline V gene as SGHAT and FQNNGV. The CDR3 numbers 19 residues from cysteine through phenylalanine. Here the CDR3 DNA is all that survives: 57 bases in frame from base 1. The junction shows trimming of 5 bases on V and 4 bases on J, and the gene matches do not reach 16 bases of it. Recombination connected TRBV11-2 to TRBJ2-3; 12 central nucleotides agree with TRBD2. The sample was PBMCs. The TCR sequence derives from a woman aged 40 to 50 in good health and CMV-seronegative. The CDR3 region has the sequence CASSAVTSGGWVTPDTQYF. The DNA reads TGTGCCAGCAGCGCGGTGACTAGCGGGGGATGGGTGACGCCAGATACGCAGTATTTT.